The clone carrying this T cell receptor beta chain has a handful of counts. Antigen specificity is unknown. Since a much larger clone is just one base distant, this may be a read error. Proliferating CFSE-low MLR cells were sequenced to define alloreactive TCRbeta sequences. Pre-transplant recipient cells met graft donor PBMCs, splenocytes, lymph-node cells, or third-party PBMCs. Sequenced by immunoSEQ multiplex PCR; TCRdb stores in-frame clones only, minus some. The top ten hold 15% to 17% of the sample, which has about 2,900 clones, 20% to 25% seen once. The record originates from a study of T cell clones after liver transplantation. The wider study: Samples came from ITN030ST, which attempted immunosuppression withdrawal within 2 years of liver transplantation. The study, taken as a whole, reports: Rather than being deleted, graft donor-reactive T cells may have moved into the graft.

This CDR3 is built from 14 residues. CDR1 is SGHTA, CDR2 FQGNSA, per germline. V was cut by 4 bases and J by 3 bases, with 9 bases left in between. The rearrangement links TRBV7-2 to TRBJ1-4; TRBD1 is a possible D gene (5 bases). The TCR was taken from a human patient who received a liver transplant. A share of the T cells may be of graft donor origin. The source material was CD4+ T cells from PBMCs cultured with third-party cells. In DNA form, the CDR3 reads TGTGCCAGCAGCTCGGGGGTGGCTAATGAAAAACTGTTTTTT. Protein: CASSSGVANEKLFF.